This T cell receptor (beta chain) was identified in a study of cytomegalovirus exposure and HLA in healthy donors. Regarding the study as a whole: The listing of 150 to 200 TCR beta chains classed them as cytomegalovirus-associated.

The PCR had 60 Vbeta and 13 Jbeta primers. Libraries were prepared by immunoSEQ multiplex PCR; TCRdb keeps only in-frame clonotypes and omits some of them. The sample shows under 250,000 clones, 60% to 80% of them seen only once. Germline CDR1 reads SGHVS; CDR2 reads FQNEAQ. The CDR3 sequence is 14 residues long. V was trimmed by 5 bases and J by 3 bases, leaving 13 bases between them. Comments on this clone: Its antigen is undetermined.

This sequence was found in a male donor in good health and CMV-seronegative. V and J are TRBV7-8 and TRBJ2-5, with a weak D call TRBD1 (8 bases). Source material: PBMCs. This CDR3 is CASSQQGGKETQYF. CDR3 bases: TGTGCCAGCAGCCAACAGGGGGGGAAAGAGACCCAGTACTTC.